What follows are 2 T cell receptor beta chains derived from one specimen sequenced in a study of blood T cell repertoires in COVID-19. Profiled with immunoSEQ multiplex PCR; TCRdb holds only in-frame clones, not every one. Of 200,000 to 250,000 clones listed, 89% are singletons. Sample: peripheral blood. The source of these receptors is a woman aged 40-49 years with acute or convalescent COVID-19.

This clone has at least ten counts. This chain links TRBV25-1 with TRBJ2-7; 9 bases line up with TRBD2. With 5 bases clipped from V and 0 bases from J, the junction kept 5 bases outside the gene matches. This CDR3 region has 15 residues. Germline V gene lookup returns CDR1 MGHDK and CDR2 SYGVNS. The CDR3 nucleotides read TGTGCCAGCAGTCAACTAGCGGGTATCTCCTACGAGCAGTACGTC. Translating gives CASSQLAGISYEQYV.

The chain uses TRBV11-2 and TRBJ2-5; possible D gene TRBD2, 6 bases. The CDR3 sequence is 14 residues long. CDR1 and CDR2 from the germline V gene are SGHAT and FQNNGV. Trimming took off 2 bases at V and 2 bases at J, with 9 bases between the two ends. The CDR3 DNA follows: TGTGCCAGCAGCTTACCCCTAGCGCAAGAGACCCAGTACTTC. Protein: CASSLPLAQETQYF. The whole variable domain, remainder taken from reference TRBV11-2 and TRBJ2-5, is EAGVAQSPRYKIIEKRQSVAFWCNPISGHATLYWYQQILGQGPKLLIQFQNNGVVDDSQLPKDRFSAERLKGVDSTLKIQPAKLEDSAVYLCASSLPLAQETQYFGPGTRLLVL.